This T cell receptor (beta chain) originates from a study of T cell repertoires in cytomegalovirus infection (dated by TCRdb to the late 2010s). Broadly, across the study: Donor HLA type was relevant to the analysis, because carriage of CMV infection together with the matching HLA type was indicated by public TCR beta signatures. Results the study describes overall, beyond this receptor: The ex vivo response was dominated by HLA-C-restricted CMV-specific TCR beta clonotypes, and the single most frequent clonotype in two of eight donors was supplied by these HLA-C-restricted clonotypes. Cumulative frequency of public TCR beta family members discriminated carriers of CMV infection plus the relevant HLA type in this cohort and an independent 352-donor cohort.

As regards this clonotype: It has no known antigen specificity. Per-base qualities were not stored, and no clone one base away is much larger.

The CDR3 covers 16 residues, taking in both the cysteine and the phenylalanine. The entry retains the CDR3 DNA only, 48 bases that are in frame from base 1. The junction carries 16 bases between V and J, which are trimmed by 4 bases and 3 bases respectively. From the germline V gene, CDR1 is SGHTA and CDR2 is FQGNSA. Sequencing took place on an Illumina HiSeq 1500. TCRdb itself trimmed the public reads at Q25 with fastp, ran MiXCR and retained productive beta chains. Rows are unified per CDR3 protein, each entry keeping the most common DNA and genes. Within this sample are roughly 720,000 distinct CDR3 sequences, with approximately 40% of them counted one time only. The ten top clones hold about 2.8% of the sample.

The rearranged chain carries TRBV7-2 and TRBJ1-5; too little of a D gene remains to name it. The sequence derives from a human donor in good health (CMV status not recorded). Some clones in this sample may be carry-over from other donors' samples. Source material: PBMCs. This receptor carries the CDR3 CASSSLGREANQPQHF. The nucleotide sequence reads as follows: TGTGCCAGCAGCTCTCTCGGGCGGGAGGCCAATCAGCCCCAGCATTTT.